This T cell receptor (beta chain) was profiled in a study of monozygotic twins with inflammatory bowel disease. Broader study findings: No difference was seen in repertoire similarity between concordant and discordant twins, possibly from limited power.

TCRdb re-called the 5' RACE reads and gives one entry per CDR3 protein, without DNA. This repertoire includes 150,000 to 200,000 distinct CDR3 sequences. The CDR3 is 15 amino acids. Germline V gene sequence: CDR1 LNHNV, CDR2 YYDKDF (reference sequence). As for this clonotype: Its antigen is unknown.

V is TRBV15 and J is TRBJ2-2; the D call of TRBD1 rests on TCRdb alone, since no DNA is present to check it. The clonotype was recovered from a human donor with ulcerative colitis or Crohn's disease, or a healthy co-twin of an affected twin (not recorded which). Sequencing was performed on blood. The CDR3 region is CATSRDKGAGGELFF.